These 32 T cell receptor beta chains came from one sample sequenced in a study of human T cells and chemical hapten exposure. Time point indicated: patch test 1, 2 weeks after DPC sensitization. Treatment of the sample: therapeutic diphenylcyclopropenone sensitization with weekly scalp DPC. TCRdb itself ran the RACE reads through MiXCR, one entry per CDR3 protein. The profile covers around 120,000 distinct CDR3 sequences, with roughly 13% appearing a single time and around 0.99% taken by the ten largest. This specimen was whole blood, taken in connection with sensitization to the hapten diphenylcyclopropenone (DPC). The receptors derive from a man younger than 30 with alopecia areata. Some clones in this sample may be carry-over from other donors' samples.

A few counts support this clonotype. The chain joins TRBV6-5 to TRBJ1-6, with 8 bases aligning to TRBD1. This CDR3 region has 14 residues. Germline-derived CDR1 and CDR2 are MNHEY and SVGAGI. Losses at the gene ends were 4 bases for V and 10 bases for J; bases not matched to a gene: 6. CDR3 protein: CASSLGQGVSPLHF. DNA for the CDR3: TGTGCCAGCAGTTTAGGACAGGGAGTATCACCCCTCCACTTT.

This clonotype was seen only a few times. The V and J genes are TRBV11-1 and TRBJ2-3, with D perhaps assigned TRBD1 or TRBD2 (5 bases each). The germline CDR1 and CDR2 sequences are SGHAT and FQDESV (reference sequence). V gave up 2 bases and J gave up 2 bases, with 17 bases separating them. The CDR3 has 17 residues. The CDR3 nucleotides are TGTGCCAGCAGCTTAACTAGGTGGGACCCAAACACAGATACGCAGTATTTT. Its translation is CASSLTRWDPNTDTQYF.

This clonotype showed up many times. The genes are TRBV7-2 and TRBJ1-2; the match to TRBD1 covers 8 bases. Germline values: CDR1 SGHTA, CDR2 FQGNSA. The CDR3 spans 13 residues. Trimming took 11 bases from V and 5 from J; bases not matched to a gene: 10. The CDR3 loop is CADGQGSSYGYTF. CDR3 in DNA: TGTGCCGATGGACAGGGTAGTTCGTATGGCTACACCTTC. Drawing the rest from reference TRBV7-2 and TRBJ1-2, the complete variable domain is GAGVSQSPSNKVTEKGKDVELRCDPISGHTALYWYRQSLGQGLEFLIYFQGNSAPDKSGLPSDRFSAERTGGSVSTLTIQRTQQEDSAVYLCADGQGSSYGYTFGSGTRLTVV.

The chain carries TRBV28 and TRBJ1-5; possible D gene TRBD1, 6 bases. V lost 6 bases, J lost 6 bases, and 15 bases lay in between. The germline gives CDR1 MDHEN, CDR2 SYDVKM. The CDR3 has 14 residues. The CDR3 nucleotides read TGTGCCAGCAGCAAAAACAGGGTAGGTCAGCCCCAGCATTTT. Translated: CASSKNRVGQPQHF. The full variable domain, rest sourced from reference TRBV28 and TRBJ1-5, is DVKVTQSSRYLVKRTGEKVFLECVQDMDHENMFWYRQDPGLGLRLIYFSYDVKMKEKGDIPEGYSVSREKKERFSLILESASTNQTSMYLCASSKNRVGQPQHFGDGTRLSIL.

CDR3 DNA: TGTGCCAGCAGTCCCTGGACAGGGAATGAGCAGTTCTTC. Amino acids: CASSPWTGNEQFF. This chain joins TRBV7-9 and TRBJ2-1; 8 bases are a match to TRBD1. Germline trimming cut 6 bases from V and 7 bases from J; bases unmatched to any gene: 5. The CDR3 runs 13 residues. Germline assignment: CDR1 SEHNR and CDR2 FQNEAQ (reference sequence).

The chain couples TRBV4-1 to TRBJ2-1; D ambiguous. Trimming stripped 3 bases from V and 7 bases from J, with 10 bases between. The CDR3 loop spans 13 amino acids. Germline lookup yields CDR1 MGHRA and CDR2 YSYEKL. The CDR3 is CASSQILGNEQFF. In DNA, the CDR3 is TGCGCCAGCAGCCAGATCCTAGGAAATGAGCAGTTCTTC.

Ten or more counts support this clonotype. The chain uses TRBV5-1 and TRBJ2-1; 7 nucleotides line up with TRBD1. The germline V gene has CDR1 SGHRS and CDR2 YFSETQ. The CDR3 is made up of 13 amino acids. J gave up 8 bases and V 2 bases, and 4 bases lay outside the gene matches. CDR3 region: CASSLDQGDEQFF. CDR3 coding DNA: TGCGCCAGCAGCTTAGATCAGGGGGATGAGCAGTTCTTC.

The table lists this clonotype with a few counts. The V call is TRBV28, the J call TRBJ1-4; D remains ambiguous. From germline, CDR1 is MDHEN and CDR2 SYDVKM. V was clipped by 2 bases and J by 11 bases, with 12 bases between them. The CDR3 totals 13 residues. CDR3 DNA: TGTGCCAGCAGTTTAGCGGCGCGGCCGAAACTGTTTTTT. Protein product: CASSLAARPKLFF.

This clonotype was detected ten times or more. The genes are TRBV3-1 and TRBJ1-1, with D uncertain. CDR1 is LGHDT and CDR2 is YNNKEL in the germline V gene (reference sequence). V shed 1 base and J shed 5 bases, with 8 bases lying between them. This CDR3 is built from 13 residues. Written as DNA, the CDR3 is TGTGCCAGCAGCCAAGTTGAAGGAACTGAAGCTTTCTTT. Translating it yields CASSQVEGTEAFF.

The V call is TRBV3-1, the J call TRBJ2-7, with 7 bases lining up with TRBD2. With V trimmed by 5 bases and J by 3 bases, 4 bases remained unmatched. The germline gives CDR1 LGHDT, CDR2 YNNKEL (reference sequence). The CDR3 consists of 13 residues. In nucleotides, the CDR3 is TGTGCCAGCAGCTCGTCGGGGGGCTACGAGCAGTACGTC. Its protein is CASSSSGGYEQYV.

The gene calls are TRBV6-1 and TRBJ2-2; tentatively, D is TRBD2 (7 bases). In germline, CDR1 is MNHNS, CDR2 SASEGT. There are 14 residues in the CDR3. With 8 bases removed from V and 2 bases from J, the gap between germline ends came to 12 bases. CDR3 region: CASRAGANTGELFF. The CDR3 DNA follows: TGTGCCAGCCGTGCGGGGGCCAACACCGGGGAGCTGTTTTTT.

This clonotype was counted at least ten times. The chain carries TRBV29-1 and TRBJ2-3; 9 positions agree with TRBD2. This CDR3 contains 14 residues. Trimming at V came to 4 bases and at J to 2 bases, leaving 4 bases not matched to a gene. Germline assignment: CDR1 SQVTM and CDR2 ANQGSEA. For the CDR3, the DNA is TGCAGCGTTGTGAGCGGGGGGACCACAGATACGCAGTATTTT. This sequence encodes CSVVSGGTTDTQYF.

In this sample, this clonotype turned up many times. The chain links TRBV7-8 to TRBJ2-5; a possible D gene is TRBD1 (7 bases). There are 15 residues in the CDR3. V lost 2 bases to trimming and J lost 5 bases, with 15 bases between them. Germline CDR1 is SGHVS and CDR2 is FQNEAQ. CDR3 bases: TGTGCCAGCAGCTTATTCCAGGGGGAGGTGGAGACCCAGTACTTC. Translating it yields CASSLFQGEVETQYF.

The chain has TRBV11-2 and TRBJ2-1, with D possibly being TRBD1 (5 bases). This CDR3 comprises 12 residues. V was trimmed by 5 bases and J by 12 bases, leaving 14 bases between them. The V gene's germline CDR1 is SGHAT and CDR2 FQNNGV. The CDR3 here is CASSPRTPGQFF. The CDR3 coding sequence is TGTGCCAGCAGCCCTCGGACACCTGGGCAGTTCTTC. Full variable domain (missing parts from reference TRBV11-2 and TRBJ2-1): EAGVAQSPRYKIIEKRQSVAFWCNPISGHATLYWYQQILGQGPKLLIQFQNNGVVDDSQLPKDRFSAERLKGVDSTLKIQPAKLEDSAVYLCASSPRTPGQFFGPGTRLTVL.

In its sample, this clonotype was seen a few times. The gene calls are TRBV7-3 and TRBJ2-7; 9 positions agree with TRBD1. Germline CDR1 reads SGHTA; CDR2 reads FQGTGA. The CDR3 has 14 amino acids. Trimming at V came to 3 bases and at J to 6 bases, leaving 6 bases not matched to a gene. The CDR3 spells CASSLGQGSGEQYF. CDR3 sequence (DNA): TGTGCCAGCAGCTTGGGACAGGGATCGGGCGAGCAGTACTTC.

This clonotype was counted only a few times. This rearrangement joins TRBV9 to TRBJ1-5; D may be TRBD1 (5 bases). CDR1 SGDLS and CDR2 YYNGEE come from the germline V gene. This CDR3 has 15 residues. V gave up 3 bases and J gave up 0 bases, with 10 bases separating them. For the CDR3, the DNA is TGTGCCAGCAGCGAGGGGCTAGGTAGCAATCAGCCCCAGCATTTT. Translation: CASSEGLGSNQPQHF.

This clonotype was found a few times. The J gene is TRBJ2-7, the V gene TRBV28; D is undetermined. CDR1 is MDHEN and CDR2 is SYDVKM in the germline V gene. V lost 7 bases, J lost 1 base, and 11 bases lay in between. The length of the CDR3 is 13 residues. The chain's CDR3 is CASKAAVSYEQYF. CDR3 sequence (DNA): TGTGCCAGCAAGGCGGCGGTATCCTACGAGCAGTACTTC.

This clonotype was counted at least ten times. V and J are TRBV7-9 and TRBJ2-2; D gene unclear. Germline values: CDR1 SEHNR, CDR2 FQNEAQ (reference sequence). The CDR3 has 15 amino acids. CDR3 sequence (DNA): TGTCACTCAGGAGTGGATGGCCGAAACACCGGGGAGCTGTTTTTT. This sequence encodes CHSGVDGRNTGELFF.

This clonotype was seen more than once but under ten times. The genes are TRBV7-8 and TRBJ1-5; D ambiguous. Trimming stripped 4 bases from V and 3 bases from J, with 7 bases between. The germline gives CDR1 SGHVS, CDR2 FQNEAQ. The CDR3 spans 13 residues. CDR3 in amino acids: CASSSLINQPQHF. CDR3 nucleotides: TGTGCCAGCAGCTCCCTTATCAATCAGCCCCAGCATTTT.

This clonotype has at least ten counts. The chain combines TRBV4-3 with TRBJ1-5; D is unresolved. V shed 0 bases and J shed 5 bases, with 8 bases lying between them. This CDR3 region has 14 residues. The germline V gene encodes CDR1 LGHNA and CDR2 YSLEER. The CDR3 here is CASSQDRFDQPQHF. The CDR3 bases are TGCGCCAGCAGCCAAGATAGGTTCGATCAGCCCCAGCATTTT.

In this sample, this clonotype turned up a few times. The V gene is TRBV7-9, the J gene TRBJ2-3; a weak D match, TRBD1 (5 bases). Germline CDR1 reads SEHNR; CDR2 reads FQNEAQ (reference sequence). CDR3 length equals 15 residues. The V gene lost 3 bases and the J gene lost 3 bases, with 13 bases spanning the gap. CDR3 bases: TGTGCCAGCAGCTTCCGACAGACTCAAACAGATACGCAGTATTTT. Translating gives CASSFRQTQTDTQYF.

This clonotype has only a few counts. The chain has TRBV6-5 and TRBJ1-5, with a possible D match to TRBD1 (5 bases). The CDR3 is 15 amino acids. The germline gives CDR1 MNHEY, CDR2 SVGAGI. V gave up 0 bases and J gave up 4 bases, with 10 bases separating them. CDR3 nucleotide sequence: TGTGCCAGCAGTTACTCTTGGGGCGGGAATCAGCCCCAGCATTTT. Translation: CASSYSWGGNQPQHF.

This clonotype appeared many times. The genes are TRBV7-9 and TRBJ1-3; TRBD1 is a possible D gene (5 bases). Germline lookup yields CDR1 SEHNR and CDR2 FQNEAQ (reference sequence). The V gene lost 5 bases and the J gene lost 0 bases, with 14 bases spanning the gap. This CDR3 comprises 16 residues. The chain's CDR3 is CASSIYRQFSGNTIYF. In DNA form, the CDR3 reads TGTGCCAGCAGCATATACAGGCAATTCTCTGGAAACACCATATATTTT. Combining the CDR3 with reference TRBV7-9 and TRBJ1-3 gives the whole variable domain DTGVSQNPRHKITKRGQNVTFRCDPISEHNRLYWYRQTLGQGPEFLTYFQNEAQLEKSRLLSDRFSAERPKGSFSTLEIQRTEQGDSAMYLCASSIYRQFSGNTIYFGEGSWLTVV.

The gene calls are TRBV19 and TRBJ1-2; TRBD1 agrees at 7 bases. J gave up 4 bases and V 6 bases, and 8 bases lay outside the gene matches. The CDR3 spans 14 residues. Looked up from germline, CDR1 is LNHDA and CDR2 is SQIVND (reference sequence). CDR3 region: CASRGRDSTYGYTF. The CDR3 DNA reads TGTGCCAGTAGGGGCCGGGACAGCACCTATGGCTACACCTTC.

The rearrangement links TRBV5-1 to TRBJ2-7, with D possibly being TRBD2 (6 bases). Trimming shortened V by 4 bases and J by 4 bases, and 12 bases separated the two germline ends. Germline CDR1 reads SGHRS; CDR2 reads YFSETQ. This CDR3 is built from 13 residues. The CDR3 sequence: CASSPQAGYEQYF. The CDR3 nucleotides are TGCGCCAGCAGCCCCCAGGCGGGGTACGAGCAGTACTTC. The entire variable domain, with the rest obtained from reference TRBV5-1 and TRBJ2-7, is as follows: KAGVTQTPRYLIKTRGQQVTLSCSPISGHRSVSWYQQTPGQGLQFLFEYFSETQRNKGNFPGRFSGRQFSNSRSEMNVSTLELGDSALYLCASSPQAGYEQYFGPGTRLTVT.

The chain couples TRBV3-1 to TRBJ2-5, with D unclear. CDR1 and CDR2 from the germline V gene are LGHDT and YNNKEL (reference sequence). The CDR3 is 12 residues long. Trimming pared 4 bases from V and 7 bases from J, leaving 10 bases between. CDR3 sequence: CASSPPGGTQYF. The DNA for the CDR3 is TGTGCCAGCAGCCCACCCGGCGGGACCCAGTACTTC.

At least ten counts were recorded for this clonotype. This chain links TRBV2 with TRBJ2-6, with D uncertain. The length of the CDR3 is 16 residues. V lost 2 bases to trimming and J lost 2 bases, with 10 bases between them. Germline CDR1 SNHLY, CDR2 FYNNEI. CDR3 nucleotides: TGTGCCAGCAGTGAAAGTTGGGTAACTGGGGCCAACGTCCTGACTTTC. As protein: CASSESWVTGANVLTF.

This sequence joins TRBV20-1 and TRBJ2-3; D not certain. The germline V gene encodes CDR1 DFQATT and CDR2 SNEGSKA (reference sequence). The V end lost 2 bases, the J end lost 2 bases, and 11 bases lay between the germline ends. The CDR3 extends over 14 amino acids. CDR3 nucleotide sequence: TGCAGTGCTAGATACAGCCCTTTCACAGATACGCAGTATTTT. The encoded protein is CSARYSPFTDTQYF.

This clonotype was recorded a few times. This chain joins TRBV6-6 and TRBJ2-1, with 8 bases that match TRBD1. There are 12 residues in the CDR3. CDR1 and CDR2 from the germline V gene are MNHNY and SVGAGI (reference sequence). Unmatched junction bases numbered 3, after V lost 8 bases and J lost 6 bases. This CDR3 reads CASATGGNEQFF. The CDR3 DNA reads as TGTGCCAGCGCCACAGGGGGCAATGAGCAGTTCTTC.

This clonotype was seen many times. V is TRBV6-6 and J is TRBJ2-3; the match to TRBD2 covers 8 bases. The CDR3 extends over 15 amino acids. V shed 2 bases and J 1 base; nucleotides not matched to a gene: 2. The germline V gene has CDR1 MNHNY and CDR2 SVGAGI (reference sequence). The CDR3: CASSYEAGGTDTQYF. The CDR3 nucleotides are TGTGCCAGCAGTTACGAAGCGGGGGGCACAGATACGCAGTATTTT.

This clonotype was recorded many times. This rearrangement joins TRBV4-3 to TRBJ2-7; 13 positions agree with TRBD2. CDR1 is LGHNA, CDR2 YSLEER, per germline. J was trimmed by 7 bases and V by 2 bases; bases with no gene match: 11. The CDR3 length is 17 residues. The CDR3 is CASSQFPLTSGGLEQYF. The CDR3 DNA is TGCGCCAGCAGCCAATTTCCCCTGACTAGCGGGGGGTTAGAGCAGTACTTC.

This clonotype was observed a handful of times. Written as DNA, the CDR3 is TGCGCCAGCAGTGAGTTAGCCGGACAGGGGGAGAATGAGCAGTTCTTC. As protein: CASSELAGQGENEQFF. V and J are TRBV10-1 and TRBJ2-1; TRBD1 aligns across 10 bases. With 1 base clipped from V and 7 bases from J, the junction kept 7 bases outside the gene matches. Germline lookup yields CDR1 WNHNN and CDR2 SYGVQD (reference sequence). CDR3 length: 16 amino acids.